This T cell receptor beta chain was captured by sequencing in a study of beta chain features in type 1 diabetes (dated by TCRdb to between 2018 and 2020). With regard to the full study: Mean age, gender distribution, total cell number and subset yield did not differ between patients and healthy donors. A total of under 140,000,000 sorted cells were examined across all samples, and the number of cells per subset was strongly correlated with RNA yield. In the study, TCRB repertoires of sorted circulating CD4+ T cell subsets from recently diagnosed type 1 diabetes patients were compared with those of matched healthy donors. Regulatory and stem cell-like memory subsets were obtained from only 8 patients and about eight healthy donors, while naive and central memory subsets were obtained from all 30 or so donors.

This clone was observed a few times. Its antigen remains undetermined. The input lacks base qualities; no much larger clone sits a single base away. A single peripheral blood draw of approximately 110 mL on average was collected from each donor into heparinised tubes. Naive, central memory, regulatory and stem cell-like memory CD4+ T cells were sorted on a BD FACSAria II using a panel including CD45RO, CCR7, CD25, CD127, CD95 and CD27. All sorted populations exceeded 95% purity. Right away, PBMCs were isolated by Lymphoprep density gradient centrifugation and were stained directly, with no culture step. So that batch effects would be minimized, each experiment stained and sorted samples in pairs, pairing one healthy donor with one patient. Reading from cysteine to phenylalanine, the CDR3 counts 15 amino acids. The entry retains the CDR3 DNA only, 45 bases that are in frame from base 1. Trimming takes 2 bases from V and 1 base from J, and the germline ends sit 12 bases apart. CDR1 MNHEY and CDR2 SVGAGI were looked up in the germline V gene.

All of the isolated RNA was reverse transcribed with the High Capacity cDNA Reverse Transcription Kit, so expressed TCRB transcripts were sequenced. Deep immunoSEQ sequencing was performed on naive, central memory and regulatory T cell samples, with an average of around 3.4 million total reads per sample. Sorted cells were lysed in RLT buffer, and RNA was extracted using DNase-treated RNeasy Micro or Mini kits according to cell number. Each cell subset was processed on its own to prevent cross-contamination, while patient and healthy donor samples were processed together. The immunoSEQ multiplex PCR was used to amplify TCRB sequences from cDNA, yielding 87-bp fragments that span the CDR3 region. Sequencing of the amplicons was performed on the Illumina HiSeq platform. On the study's bioinformatics: PCR bias was computationally corrected using synthetic template baselines, reads within Hamming distance 2 were collapsed, and singletons that could not be merged were discarded. Reads were aligned to IMGT to assign V, D and J genes, CDR3 length, and insertions or deletions at six rearrangement sites. Within each subset, clonotype counts were normalized to the number of sorted cells before true diversity and Gini coefficients were calculated with the tcR R package. The overlap coefficient, calculated on TCRB nucleotide sequences, was used to quantify repertoire sharing. Out-of-frame TCRB sequences from naive cells were analyzed to stand in for the pre-selection repertoire. TCRdb's version of the immuneACCESS table is confined to in-frame rearrangements and falls short of the full clone set. An unresolved V gene accounts for under half of the shortfall where checked; the remainder is of unknown origin. V and J calls and clone size are those listed in that table; D and trimming were worked out from the DNA. The sample table contains 250,000 to 300,000 clones; only one count was recorded for roughly an eighth of them. Of the sample, under 0.02% is held by the ten largest clones.

The study at large found these results: A moderate but significant shortening of TCRB CDR3 length was observed in type 1 diabetes patients in all four CD4+ subsets. Because cDNA rather than genomic DNA was sequenced, highly expressing activated cells could have been over-represented, although no difference in activation and CD3 levels was found between groups. The naive, central memory and regulatory TCRB repertoires appeared to resemble one another more closely among patients than among healthy donors. At VDJ recombination sites, patients with type 1 diabetes made fewer insertions and deleted more nucleotides, a pattern implying thymic rearrangement abnormalities. Because small numbers of individuals were included in the HLA sub-analyses, any influence of HLA type on TCRB rearrangement was left unresolved. Shorter templates might be favored by PCR, yet because patient and control samples were amplified and corrected together, any such skew would affect both groups equally.

The receptor's source is a man aged 25-45 years with type 1 diabetes. Sequencing used naive CD4+ T cells from blood. This specimen's cell subset or site label, per the study, means: true naive CD4+ T cells. The V and J segments used are TRBV6-5 and TRBJ2-7; the D gene is perhaps TRBD1, on 6 matching bases. CDR3 protein: CASSYRGQLSYEQYF. The sequenced DNA: TGTGCCAGCAGTTACCGAGGACAGTTATCCTACGAGCAGTACTTC.